This is a list of T cell receptor beta chains from one sample in a study of metastatic and nonmetastatic thyroid tumors. Using MiXCR, TCRdb reanalyzed the PCR reads. The repertoire holds over 30,000 clones, with around 7% as singletons. The sample taken for sequencing was blood. The receptors were sampled from a female donor with papillary thyroid cancer or a benign thyroid nodule (not recorded which). Some clones in this sample may be carry-over from other donors' samples. Both conserved end residues are part of each CDR3. The D gene is left open where the match is weak.

d_gene	len	v_gene	j_gene	CDR3aa
-	14	TRBV7-2	TRBJ1-2	CASSPAGGSYGYTF
-	13	TRBV13	TRBJ1-2	CASSRAASYGYTF
-	12	TRBV6-2/TRBV6-3	TRBJ2-3	CASWGNTDTQYF
TRBD1	16	TRBV20-1	TRBJ2-1	CSAQTDRGSSYNEQFF
-	15	TRBV2	TRBJ2-5	CASSEVRGAQETQYF
-	11	TRBV20-1	TRBJ2-1	CSARTWDEQFF
-	14	TRBV6-2/TRBV6-3	TRBJ2-3	CASRSRVATDTQYF
TRBD2	18	TRBV11-2	TRBJ2-1	CASSNFGTSGHSYNEQFF
-	14	TRBV4-1	TRBJ1-6	CASSQVVRISPLHF
TRBD1	14	TRBV27	TRBJ1-4	CASSDPTGPEKLFF
TRBD1	13	TRBV27	TRBJ2-7	CASSPTGGREQYF
TRBD1	14	TRBV6-1	TRBJ2-7	CASIPIGGLHEQYF
-	14	TRBV10-2	TRBJ1-6	CASREGLEVSPLHF
-	14	TRBV25-1	TRBJ2-3	CASNPRLVGNTQYF
-	12	TRBV28	TRBJ2-1	CASSPNYNEQFF
-	14	TRBV3-1	TRBJ2-3	CASSLLVSGDTQYF
TRBD1	16	TRBV5-5	TRBJ2-6	CASSLEGAGGANVLTF
-	13	TRBV28	TRBJ1-2	CASRGTGFGGYTF
TRBD1	15	TRBV6-2/TRBV6-3	TRBJ1-2	CASKKGGTGGAGYTF
TRBD2	16	TRBV9	TRBJ2-5	CASSSGSGGAGETQYF
TRBD2	16	TRBV6-1	TRBJ2-4	CASSLSTGTSGIHWYF
TRBD1	13	TRBV7-9	TRBJ1-2	CASSLDRAGGYTF
-	15	TRBV25-1	TRBJ1-2	CASSEYPDRYNGYTF
TRBD1	14	TRBV7-2	TRBJ1-5	CASSLIQGEGAQHF
-	13	TRBV7-3	TRBJ1-2	CASSLTVDYGYTF
-	17	TRBV5-5	TRBJ2-7	CASSLGYGQPLGDEQYF
TRBD1	17	TRBV30	TRBJ2-1	CAWRGLGTGGQLGEQFF
-	16	TRBV2	TRBJ2-2	CASSEARFANTGELFF
-	15	TRBV11-2	TRBJ2-3	CDSSTLSPGTDTQYF
TRBD2	15	TRBV9	TRBJ2-5	CASSVIAGNQETQYF
-	17	TRBV4-1	TRBJ2-6	CASSQGVKRAGANVLTF
-	12	TRBV15	TRBJ2-7	CAAGRGSHEQYF
-	15	TRBV5-6	TRBJ1-6	CASSLVPGDNSPLHF
-	15	TRBV14	TRBJ1-1	CASSQDFGGVTEAFF
TRBD1	14	TRBV6-1	TRBJ1-2	CATARDRGSYGYTF
TRBD2	16	TRBV3-1	TRBJ2-1	CASSPRDLAGGNEQFF
TRBD2	14	TRBV9	TRBJ2-5	CASSYGTSRETQYF
TRBD1	17	TRBV28	TRBJ2-5	CASSPNPARGQQETQYF
TRBD1	13	TRBV28	TRBJ1-4	CASWDRVSEKLFF
-	14	TRBV19	TRBJ1-1	CASRMEGVNTEAFF